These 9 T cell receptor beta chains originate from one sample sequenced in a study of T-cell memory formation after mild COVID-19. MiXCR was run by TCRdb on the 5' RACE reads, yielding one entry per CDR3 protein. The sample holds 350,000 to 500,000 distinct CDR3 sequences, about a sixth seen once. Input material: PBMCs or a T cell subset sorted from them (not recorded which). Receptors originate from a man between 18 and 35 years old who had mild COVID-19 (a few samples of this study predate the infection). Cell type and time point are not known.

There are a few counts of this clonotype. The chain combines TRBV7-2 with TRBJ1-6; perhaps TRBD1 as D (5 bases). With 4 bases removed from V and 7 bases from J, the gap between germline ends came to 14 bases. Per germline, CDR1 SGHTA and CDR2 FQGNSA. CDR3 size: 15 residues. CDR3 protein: CASSSTRDGNSPLHF. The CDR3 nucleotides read TGTGCCAGCAGCTCCACCCGGGACGGCAATTCACCCCTCCACTTT.

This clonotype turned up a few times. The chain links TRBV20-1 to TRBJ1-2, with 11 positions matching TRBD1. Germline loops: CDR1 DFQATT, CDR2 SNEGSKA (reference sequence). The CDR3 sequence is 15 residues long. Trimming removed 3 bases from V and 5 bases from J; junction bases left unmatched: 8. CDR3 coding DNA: TGCAGTGCTAGGAGGGGACAGGGGGAAATTTATGGCTACACCTTC. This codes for CSARRGQGEIYGYTF.

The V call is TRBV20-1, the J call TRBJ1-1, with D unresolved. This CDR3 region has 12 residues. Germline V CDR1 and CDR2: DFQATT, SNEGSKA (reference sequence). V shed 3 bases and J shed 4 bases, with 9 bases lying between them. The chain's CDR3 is CSASGSTTEAFF. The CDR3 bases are TGCAGTGCTAGTGGTTCGACCACTGAAGCTTTCTTT.

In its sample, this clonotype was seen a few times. The CDR3 protein is CASSALAGAHNEQFF. CDR3 nucleotides: TGTGCCAGCAGTGCCCTAGCGGGGGCCCACAATGAGCAGTTCTTC. The V and J genes are TRBV28 and TRBJ2-1; 10 nucleotides line up with TRBD2. Germline CDR1 MDHEN, CDR2 SYDVKM. Trimming at V came to 5 bases and at J to 5 bases, leaving 6 bases not matched to a gene. The CDR3 is made up of 15 amino acids.

The CDR3 loop reads CASRSYGTDGNTIYF. CDR3 DNA sequence: TGTGCCAGCAGATCATACGGGACGGACGGAAACACCATATATTTT. The chain joins TRBV6-5 to TRBJ1-3, with D possibly TRBD1 on 5 matching bases. The CDR3 is made up of 15 amino acids. Germline CDR1 MNHEY, CDR2 SVGAGI. V was clipped by 6 bases and J by 4 bases, with 16 bases between them.

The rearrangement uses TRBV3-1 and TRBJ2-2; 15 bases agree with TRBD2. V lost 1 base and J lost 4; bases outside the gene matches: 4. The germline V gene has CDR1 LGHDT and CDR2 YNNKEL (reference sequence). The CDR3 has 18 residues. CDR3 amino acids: CASSQGQGLAGGTGELFF. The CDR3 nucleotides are TGTGCCAGCAGCCAAGGACAGGGACTAGCGGGGGGCACCGGGGAGCTGTTTTTT.

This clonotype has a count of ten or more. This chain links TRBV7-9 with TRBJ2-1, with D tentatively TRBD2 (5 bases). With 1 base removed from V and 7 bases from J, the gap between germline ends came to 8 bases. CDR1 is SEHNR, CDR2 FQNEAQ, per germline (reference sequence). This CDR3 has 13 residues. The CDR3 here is CASSLGTGNEQFF. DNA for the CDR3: TGTGCCAGCAGCTTAGGTACGGGGAATGAGCAGTTCTTC.

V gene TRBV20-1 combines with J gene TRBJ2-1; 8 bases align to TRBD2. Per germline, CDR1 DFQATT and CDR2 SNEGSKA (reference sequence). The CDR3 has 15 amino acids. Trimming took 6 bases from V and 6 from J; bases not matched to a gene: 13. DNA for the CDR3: TGCAGTGCCCGCCGCCCGGGACTAGGACTCAATGAGCAGTTCTTC. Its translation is CSARRPGLGLNEQFF.

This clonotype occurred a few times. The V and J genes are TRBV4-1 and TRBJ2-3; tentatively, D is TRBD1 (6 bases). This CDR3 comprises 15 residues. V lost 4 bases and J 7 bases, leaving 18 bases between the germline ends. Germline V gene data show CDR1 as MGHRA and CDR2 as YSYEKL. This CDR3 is CASSPLGAEFYTQYF. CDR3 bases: TGCGCCAGCAGCCCGCTGGGGGCGGAATTTTATACGCAGTATTTT.